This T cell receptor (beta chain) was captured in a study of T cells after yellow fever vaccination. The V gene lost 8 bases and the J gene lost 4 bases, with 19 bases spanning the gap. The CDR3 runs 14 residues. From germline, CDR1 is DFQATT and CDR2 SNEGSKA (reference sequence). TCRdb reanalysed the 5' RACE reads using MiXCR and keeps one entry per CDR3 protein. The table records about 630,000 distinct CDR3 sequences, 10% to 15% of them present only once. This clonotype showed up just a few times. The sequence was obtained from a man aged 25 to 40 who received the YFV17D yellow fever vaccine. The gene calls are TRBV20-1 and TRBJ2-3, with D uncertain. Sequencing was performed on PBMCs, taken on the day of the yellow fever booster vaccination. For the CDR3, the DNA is TGCAGTTCCCCCCACCCCCCGGGTTCAGATACGCAGTATTTT. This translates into CSSPHPPGSDTQYF.